The 11 T cell receptor beta chains given below trace back to one sample, sequenced in a study of blood T cell repertoires in COVID-19. Assay used: immunoSEQ multiplex PCR; TCRdb lists only in-frame clones, some missing. The sample yields around 63,000 clones, 85% to 90% seen once. Sequenced input: peripheral blood. Receptor source: a woman in her fifties or sixties with COVID-19, enrolled during active disease.

This CDR3 reads CASSYFAGASYEQYF. CDR3 DNA sequence: TGTGCCAGCAGTTACTTCGCGGGGGCCTCCTACGAGCAGTACTTC. V is TRBV6-5 and J is TRBJ2-7; tentative D call: TRBD2 (7 bases). This CDR3 is built from 15 residues. The V end lost 1 base, the J end lost 0 bases, and 10 bases lay between the germline ends. From germline, CDR1 is MNHEY and CDR2 SVGAGI.

The sample holds one count of this clone. This CDR3 reads CASNRDIATNEKLFF. The CDR3 region has the DNA TGTGCCAGCAACAGGGACATTGCAACTAATGAAAAACTGTTTTTT. This chain links TRBV2 with TRBJ1-4; perhaps TRBD1 as D (6 bases). The germline CDR1 and CDR2 sequences are SNHLY and FYNNEI. The ends were cut back, 7 bases at V and 0 bases at J, with 12 bases in the middle. This CDR3 region has 15 residues.

This clone was observed a single time. In DNA, the CDR3 is TGTGCCAGCAGCCGGCCCGGGGAGGGGACCTACGAGCAGTACTTC. Its translation is CASSRPGEGTYEQYF. The V call is TRBV7-8, the J call TRBJ2-7; 7 bases line up with TRBD2. Germline trimming cut 5 bases from V and 2 bases from J; bases unmatched to any gene: 9. The CDR3 has 15 residues. The germline gives CDR1 SGHVS, CDR2 FQNEAQ.

The chain is built from TRBV9 and TRBJ2-7; 7 bases map to TRBD1. The V segment lost 3 bases and the J segment 3 bases; nucleotides outside the gene matches: 12. The germline V gene has CDR1 SGDLS and CDR2 YYNGEE. The CDR3 is 16 amino acids. CDR3 loop: CASSEDTGALYYEQYF. The CDR3 DNA follows: TGTGCCAGCAGCGAGGACACAGGGGCCCTGTACTACGAGCAGTACTTC.

CDR3 bases: TGTGCCAGCTCCTTAAAAGAGACCCAGTACTTC. Translated, it gives CASSLKETQYF. This chain joins TRBV2 and TRBJ2-5; D is undetermined. The CDR3 totals 11 residues. The V gene lost 8 bases and the J gene lost 3 bases, with 7 bases spanning the gap. Germline-derived CDR1 and CDR2 are SNHLY and FYNNEI.

The chain combines TRBV11-3 with TRBJ1-1, with a weak D call TRBD1 (5 bases). Trimming shortened V by 4 bases and J by 4 bases, and 16 bases separated the two germline ends. CDR1 is SGHNT and CDR2 is YENEEA in the germline V gene. The length of the CDR3 is 15 residues. The CDR3 DNA reads as TGTGCCAGCAGCTCAGAGGGGCAGGGTGGCACTGAAGCTTTCTTT. Translated: CASSSEGQGGTEAFF.

This clone has just one count. The chain joins TRBV30 to TRBJ2-3; 14 nucleotides match TRBD2. CDR1 GTSNPN and CDR2 SVGIG come from the germline V gene (reference sequence). CDR3 length: 15 amino acids. V lost 8 bases and J lost 6; bases outside the gene matches: 10. The CDR3 loop is CAAGGLAGVGDTQYF. DNA for the CDR3: TGTGCCGCTGGGGGACTAGCGGGAGTTGGGGATACGCAGTATTTT. Variable domain in full (rest from reference TRBV30 and TRBJ2-3): SQTIHQWPATLVQPVGSPLSLECTVEGTSNPNLYWYRQAAGRGLQLLFYSVGIGQISSEVPQNLSASRPQDRQFILSSKKLLLSDSGFYLCAAGGLAGVGDTQYFGPGTRLTVL.

This rearrangement joins TRBV9 to TRBJ2-2; D is unresolved. The V gene's germline CDR1 is SGDLS and CDR2 YYNGEE. This CDR3 spans 15 amino acids. The V and J ends lost 0 bases and 5 bases respectively, with 11 bases between them. CDR3 in DNA: TGTGCCAGCAGCGTAGATATAGCCCCTACCGGGGAGCTGTTTTTT. Translation: CASSVDIAPTGELFF.

The chain combines TRBV12-5 with TRBJ1-5; the D is unclear. Between the trimmed V and J ends, which lost 7 bases and 3 bases, there was a span of 7 bases. The germline CDR1 and CDR2 sequences are LGHNT and FRNRAP. The CDR3 runs 12 residues. The CDR3 region is CASALFNQPQHF. In DNA form, the CDR3 reads TGTGCTAGTGCCCTCTTCAATCAGCCCCAGCATTTT.

This clone came up a few times. The CDR3 reads CASSLVGQNLGNTIYF. CDR3 in DNA: TGCGCCAGCAGCTTGGTGGGACAGAACTTGGGAAACACCATATATTTT. The chain couples TRBV5-1 to TRBJ1-3; 7 positions match TRBD1. CDR3 size: 16 residues. CDR1 is SGHRS and CDR2 is YFSETQ in the germline V gene. Losses at the gene ends were 0 bases for V and 4 bases for J; bases not matched to a gene: 7.

The gene calls are TRBV30 and TRBJ1-2; 8 bases are shared with TRBD1. The CDR3 has 12 residues. With V trimmed by 5 bases and J by 6 bases, 5 bases remained unmatched. Germline-derived CDR1 and CDR2 are GTSNPN and SVGIG (reference sequence). The CDR3 loop reads CAWDRGDDGYTF. CDR3 bases: TGTGCCTGGGACAGGGGAGATGATGGCTACACCTTC. Together with reference TRBV30 and TRBJ1-2, the CDR3 gives the full variable domain: SQTIHQWPATLVQPVGSPLSLECTVEGTSNPNLYWYRQAAGRGLQLLFYSVGIGQISSEVPQNLSASRPQDRQFILSSKKLLLSDSGFYLCAWDRGDDGYTFGSGTRLTVV.